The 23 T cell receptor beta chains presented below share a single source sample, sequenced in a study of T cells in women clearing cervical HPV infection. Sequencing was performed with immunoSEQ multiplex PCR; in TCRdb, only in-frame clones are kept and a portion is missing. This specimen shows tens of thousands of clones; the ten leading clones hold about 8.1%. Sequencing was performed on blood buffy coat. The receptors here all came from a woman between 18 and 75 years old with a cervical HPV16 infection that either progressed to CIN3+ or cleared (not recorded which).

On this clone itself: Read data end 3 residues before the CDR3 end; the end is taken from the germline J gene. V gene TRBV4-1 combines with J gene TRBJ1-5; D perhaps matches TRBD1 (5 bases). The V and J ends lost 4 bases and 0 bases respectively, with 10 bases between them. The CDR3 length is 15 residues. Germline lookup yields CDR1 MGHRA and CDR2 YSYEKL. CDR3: CASSPGLLSNQPQHF. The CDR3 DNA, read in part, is TGCGCCAGCAGCCCGGGACTCCTTAGCAATCAGCCC.

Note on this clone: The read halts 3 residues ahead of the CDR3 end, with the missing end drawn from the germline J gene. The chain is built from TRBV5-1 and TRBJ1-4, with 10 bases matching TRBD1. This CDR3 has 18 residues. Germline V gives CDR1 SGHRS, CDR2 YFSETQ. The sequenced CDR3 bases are TGCGCCAGCAGCTTCCGGGGACAGGGGAAAACGGGGGCCAACGTA. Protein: CASSFRGQGKTGANV. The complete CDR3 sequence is CASSFRGQGKTGANVLFF.

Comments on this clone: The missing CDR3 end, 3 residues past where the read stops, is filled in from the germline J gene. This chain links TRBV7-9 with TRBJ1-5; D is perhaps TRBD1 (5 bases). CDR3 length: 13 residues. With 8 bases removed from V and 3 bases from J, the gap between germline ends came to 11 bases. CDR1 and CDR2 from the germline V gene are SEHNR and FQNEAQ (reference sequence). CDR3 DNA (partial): TGTGCCAGCTCTTTACAGGACAATCAGCCC. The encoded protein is CASSLQDNQP. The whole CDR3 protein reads CASSLQDNQPQHF. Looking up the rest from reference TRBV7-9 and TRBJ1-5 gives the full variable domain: DTGVSQNPRHKITKRGQNVTFRCDPISEHNRLYWYRQTLGQGPEFLTYFQNEAQLEKSRLLSDRFSAERPKGSFSTLEIQRTEQGDSAMYLCASSLQDNQPQHFGDGTRLSIL.

The sequenced part of the CDR3 DNA is TGTGCCAGTACGCGGACTAGCGGGAGTGAGACG. Residues: CASTRTSGSET. The full CDR3 sequence reads CASTRTSGSETQYF. This chain links TRBV19 with TRBJ2-3; TRBD2 agrees at 13 bases. The observed sequence ends 3 residues before the CDR3 terminus, with the missing tail filled in from the germline J gene. Germline CDR1 reads LNHDA; CDR2 reads SQIVND (reference sequence). The CDR3 length is 14 residues. The whole variable domain, filled in from reference TRBV19 and TRBJ2-3, reads DGGITQSPKYLFRKEGQNVTLSCEQNLNHDAMYWYRQDPGQGLRLIYYSQIVNDFQKGDIAEGYSVSREKKESFPLTVTSAQKNPTAFYLCASTRTSGSETQYFGPGTRLTVL.

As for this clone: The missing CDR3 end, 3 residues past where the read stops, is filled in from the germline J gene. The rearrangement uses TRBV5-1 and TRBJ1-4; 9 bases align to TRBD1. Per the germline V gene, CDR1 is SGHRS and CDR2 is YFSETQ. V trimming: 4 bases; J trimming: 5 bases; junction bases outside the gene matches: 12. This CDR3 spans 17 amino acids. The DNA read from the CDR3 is TGCGCCAGCAGCCTTGAGACAGGGGGATACTTGAATGAAAAA. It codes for CASSLETGGYLNEK. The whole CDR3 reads CASSLETGGYLNEKLFF.

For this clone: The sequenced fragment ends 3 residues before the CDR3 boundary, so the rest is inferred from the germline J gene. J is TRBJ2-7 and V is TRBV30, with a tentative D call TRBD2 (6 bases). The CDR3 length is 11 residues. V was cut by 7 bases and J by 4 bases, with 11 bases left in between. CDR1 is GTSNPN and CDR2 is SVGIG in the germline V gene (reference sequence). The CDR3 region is CALTRGYEQYF. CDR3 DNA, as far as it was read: TGTGCCTTGACTAGAGGGTACGAG.

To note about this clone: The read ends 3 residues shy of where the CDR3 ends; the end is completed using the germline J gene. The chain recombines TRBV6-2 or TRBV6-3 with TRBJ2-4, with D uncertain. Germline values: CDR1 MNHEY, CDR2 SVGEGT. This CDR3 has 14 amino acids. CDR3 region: CASSRDITNYGQYF. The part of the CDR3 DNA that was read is TGTGCCAGCAGCCGCGATATAACTAACTATGGT.

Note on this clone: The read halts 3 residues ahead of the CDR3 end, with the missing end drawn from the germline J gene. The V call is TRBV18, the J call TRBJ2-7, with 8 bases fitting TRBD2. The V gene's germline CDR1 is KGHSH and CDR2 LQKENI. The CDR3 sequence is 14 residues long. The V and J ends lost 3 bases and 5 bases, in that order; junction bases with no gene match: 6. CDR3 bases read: TGTGCCAGCTCACCGAGTCAGGGACTAGACGAG. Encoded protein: CASSPSQGLDE. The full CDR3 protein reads CASSPSQGLDEQYF.

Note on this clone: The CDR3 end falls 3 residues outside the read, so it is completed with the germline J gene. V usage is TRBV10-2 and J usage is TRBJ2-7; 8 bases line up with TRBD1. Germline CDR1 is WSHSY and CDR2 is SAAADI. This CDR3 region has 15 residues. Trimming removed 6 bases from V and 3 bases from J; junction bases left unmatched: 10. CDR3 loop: CASREDRASGYEQYF. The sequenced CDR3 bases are TGCGCCAGCAGGGAGGACAGGGCCTCGGGCTACGAG.

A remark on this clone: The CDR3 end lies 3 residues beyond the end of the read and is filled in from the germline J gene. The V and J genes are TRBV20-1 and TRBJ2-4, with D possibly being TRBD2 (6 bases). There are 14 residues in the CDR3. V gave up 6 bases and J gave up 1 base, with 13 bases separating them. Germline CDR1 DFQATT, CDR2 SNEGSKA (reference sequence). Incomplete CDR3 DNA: TGCAGTGCGTGGAAGGAGGGGGCCAAAAACATT. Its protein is CSAWKEGAKNI. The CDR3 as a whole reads CSAWKEGAKNIQYF.

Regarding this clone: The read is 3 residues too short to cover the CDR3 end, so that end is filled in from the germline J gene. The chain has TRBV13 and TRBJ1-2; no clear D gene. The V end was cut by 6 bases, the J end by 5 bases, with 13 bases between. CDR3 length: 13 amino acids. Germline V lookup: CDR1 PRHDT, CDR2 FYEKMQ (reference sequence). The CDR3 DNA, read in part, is TGTGCCAGCAGTGAAGGACTCAAGTATGGC. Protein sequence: CASSEGLKYG. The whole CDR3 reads CASSEGLKYGYTF.

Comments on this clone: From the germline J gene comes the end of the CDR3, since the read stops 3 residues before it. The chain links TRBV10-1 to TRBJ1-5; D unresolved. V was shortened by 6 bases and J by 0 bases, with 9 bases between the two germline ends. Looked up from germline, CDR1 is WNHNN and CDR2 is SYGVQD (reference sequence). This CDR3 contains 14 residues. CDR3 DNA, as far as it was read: TGCGCCAGCAGGCGGCCTTATAGCAATCAGCCC. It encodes CASRRPYSNQP. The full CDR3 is CASRRPYSNQPQHF.

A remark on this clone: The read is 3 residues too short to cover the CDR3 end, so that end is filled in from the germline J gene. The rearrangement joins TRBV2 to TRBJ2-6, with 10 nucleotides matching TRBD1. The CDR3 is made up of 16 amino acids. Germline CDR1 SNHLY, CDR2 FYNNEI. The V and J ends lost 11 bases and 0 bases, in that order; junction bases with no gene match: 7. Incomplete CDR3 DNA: TGTGCCTCCCGGGACAGGGGTTACTCTGGGGCCAACGTC. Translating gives CASRDRGYSGANV. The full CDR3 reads CASRDRGYSGANVLTF.

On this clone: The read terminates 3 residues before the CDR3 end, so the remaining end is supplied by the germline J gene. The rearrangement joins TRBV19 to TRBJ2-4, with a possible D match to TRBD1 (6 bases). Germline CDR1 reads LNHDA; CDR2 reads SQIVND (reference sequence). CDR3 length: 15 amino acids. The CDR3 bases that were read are TGTGCCAGTAGAAATAGGGGGACCGAGAACTATGGT. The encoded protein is CASRNRGTENYG. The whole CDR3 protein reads CASRNRGTENYGQYF. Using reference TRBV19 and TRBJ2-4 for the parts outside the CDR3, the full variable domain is DGGITQSPKYLFRKEGQNVTLSCEQNLNHDAMYWYRQDPGQGLRLIYYSQIVNDFQKGDIAEGYSVSREKKESFPLTVTSAQKNPTAFYLCASRNRGTENYGQYFGAGTRLSVL.

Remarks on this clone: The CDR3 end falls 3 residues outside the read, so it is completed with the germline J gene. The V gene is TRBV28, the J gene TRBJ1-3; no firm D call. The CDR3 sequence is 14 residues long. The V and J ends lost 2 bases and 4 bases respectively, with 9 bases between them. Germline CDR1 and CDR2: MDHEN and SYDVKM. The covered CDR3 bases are TGTGCCAGCAGTTTAATAGGGCCCGGAAACACC. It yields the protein CASSLIGPGNT. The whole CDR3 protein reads CASSLIGPGNTIYF.

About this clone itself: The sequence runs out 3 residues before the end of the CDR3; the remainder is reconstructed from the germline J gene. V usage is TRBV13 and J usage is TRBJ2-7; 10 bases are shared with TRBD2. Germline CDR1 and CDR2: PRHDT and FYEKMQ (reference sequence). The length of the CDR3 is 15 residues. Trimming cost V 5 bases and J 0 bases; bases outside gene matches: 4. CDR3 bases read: TGTGCCAGCAGCGCGAGCGGGAGGGCCTCCTACGAG. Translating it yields CASSASGRASYE. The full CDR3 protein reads CASSASGRASYEQYF.

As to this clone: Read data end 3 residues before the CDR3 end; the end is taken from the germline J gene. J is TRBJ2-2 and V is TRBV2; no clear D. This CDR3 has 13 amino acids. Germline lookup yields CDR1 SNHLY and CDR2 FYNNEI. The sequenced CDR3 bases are TGTGCCAGCAGTGACTTTTCGGTAGAAAAG. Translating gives CASSDFSVEK. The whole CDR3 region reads CASSDFSVEKLFF.

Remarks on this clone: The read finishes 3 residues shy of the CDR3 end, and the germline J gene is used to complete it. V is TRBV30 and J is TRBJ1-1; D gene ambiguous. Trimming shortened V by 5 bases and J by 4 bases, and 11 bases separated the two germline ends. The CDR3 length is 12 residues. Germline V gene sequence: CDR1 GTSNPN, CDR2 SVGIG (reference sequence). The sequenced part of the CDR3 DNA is TGTGCCTGGCACTACCGAACCACTGAA. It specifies CAWHYRTTE. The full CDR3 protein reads CAWHYRTTEAFF.

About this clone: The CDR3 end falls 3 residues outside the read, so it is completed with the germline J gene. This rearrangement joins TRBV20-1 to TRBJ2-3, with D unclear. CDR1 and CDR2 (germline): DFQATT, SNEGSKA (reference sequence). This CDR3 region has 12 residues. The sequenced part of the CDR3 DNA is TGCAGTGCAGAAGGGCCTGATCAGCCG. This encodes CSAEGPDQP. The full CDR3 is CSAEGPDQPQYF.

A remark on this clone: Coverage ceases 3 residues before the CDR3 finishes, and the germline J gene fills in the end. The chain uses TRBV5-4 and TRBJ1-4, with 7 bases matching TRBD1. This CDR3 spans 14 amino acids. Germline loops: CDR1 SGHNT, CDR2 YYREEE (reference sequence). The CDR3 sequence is CASSFRTGDEELFF. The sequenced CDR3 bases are TGTGCCAGCAGCTTCCGGACAGGAGACGAGGAA.

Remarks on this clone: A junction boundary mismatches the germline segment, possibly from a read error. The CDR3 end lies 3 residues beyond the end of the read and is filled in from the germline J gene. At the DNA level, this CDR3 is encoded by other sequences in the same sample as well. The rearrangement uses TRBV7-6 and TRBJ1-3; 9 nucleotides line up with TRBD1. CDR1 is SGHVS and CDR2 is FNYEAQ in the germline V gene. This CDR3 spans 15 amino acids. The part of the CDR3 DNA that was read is TGTGCCAGCAGCTCGAGGACAGGGGCTGGAAACACA. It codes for CASSSRTGAGNT. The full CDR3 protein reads CASSSRTGAGNTIYF.

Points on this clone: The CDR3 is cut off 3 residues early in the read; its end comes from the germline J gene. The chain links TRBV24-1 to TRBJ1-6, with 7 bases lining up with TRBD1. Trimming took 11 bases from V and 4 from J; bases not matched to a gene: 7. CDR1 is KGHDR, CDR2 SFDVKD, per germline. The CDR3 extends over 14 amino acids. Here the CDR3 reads CARTGEKYNSPLHF. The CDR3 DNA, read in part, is TGTGCCAGAACAGGGGAAAAATATAATTCACCC.

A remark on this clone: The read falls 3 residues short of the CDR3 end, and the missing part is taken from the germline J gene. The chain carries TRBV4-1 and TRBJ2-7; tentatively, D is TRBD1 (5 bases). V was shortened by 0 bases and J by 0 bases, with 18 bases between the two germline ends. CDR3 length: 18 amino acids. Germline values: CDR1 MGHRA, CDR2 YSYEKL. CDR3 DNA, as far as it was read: TGCGCCAGCAGCCAAGATGGGCTAACAGGCGGTCCCTCCTACGAG. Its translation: CASSQDGLTGGPSYE. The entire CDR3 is CASSQDGLTGGPSYEQYF.